The present TCR beta chain was sequenced within a study of blood T cell repertoires in COVID-19. For the study at large: Sites in the United States, Italy and Spain provided acute and convalescent COVID-19 samples. T cells, B-cell-depleted T cells, or PBMCs provided the cDNA or gDNA that served as material.

V trimming: 2 bases; J trimming: 12 bases; junction bases outside the gene matches: 22. The CDR3 extends over 19 amino acids. The germline V gene encodes CDR1 SGHVS and CDR2 FQNEAQ. Study processing details: Reference gene primer amplification gave estimated nucleated cell counts. The protocol was immunoSEQ multiplex PCR, while the TCRdb copy is restricted to in-frame clones and leaves out a portion. That table furnishes V, J and clone size, whereas the DNA furnished D and trimming. The sample holds 85,000 to 100,000 clones; 85% are singletons and the top ten take about 4%. This sequence joins TRBV7-8 and TRBJ2-1, with TRBD2 identical over 10 bases. Input material: peripheral blood. This TCR was sampled from a man in his 60s with acute or convalescent COVID-19. Written as DNA, the CDR3 is TGTGCCAGCAGCTTAAATGAGGCTAGCGGGGGAGCAGGCGGGCCCGGGCAGTTCTTC. Amino acid sequence: CASSLNEASGGAGGPGQFF.